This entry concerns a single TCR beta chain. Its specificity is unknown. The data belong to a study of CD8+ T cells in alopecia areata. Treatment denoted: oral pan-JAK inhibitor, 5-10 mg twice daily. After isolation, RNA underwent reverse transcription to generate cDNA as the sequencing template. Produced via immunoSEQ multiplex PCR; TCRdb's table is partial and in-frame only. The data hold about 200,000 clones, with 35% to 40% observed a single time. General study findings and limits: A great number of expanded lesional clones endured in scalp and blood during tofacitinib.

V was clipped by 5 bases and J by 6 bases, with 17 bases between them. The CDR3 loop spans 14 amino acids. Germline CDR1 is SGHTA and CDR2 is FQGNSA. V gene TRBV7-2 combines with J gene TRBJ2-7, with D unresolved. The sequences come from CD4+ T cells sorted from blood, collected at approximately week 30, from a patient treated with tofacitinib. The receptor comes from a human donor with alopecia areata. The DNA of the CDR3 is TGTGCCAGCAGCCCGCAATTCGGCAGATTCGAGCAGTACTTC. It is translated as CASSPQFGRFEQYF.